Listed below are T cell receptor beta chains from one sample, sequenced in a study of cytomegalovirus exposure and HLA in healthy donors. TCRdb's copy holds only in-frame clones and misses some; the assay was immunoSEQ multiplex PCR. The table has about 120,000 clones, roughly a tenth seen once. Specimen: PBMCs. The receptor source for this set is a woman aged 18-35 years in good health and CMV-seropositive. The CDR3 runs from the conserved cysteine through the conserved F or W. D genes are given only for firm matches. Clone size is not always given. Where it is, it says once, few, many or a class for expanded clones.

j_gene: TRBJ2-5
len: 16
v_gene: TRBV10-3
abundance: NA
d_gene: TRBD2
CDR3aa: CAISDLLSGRGETQYF
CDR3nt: TGTGCCATCAGTGATCTTCTTAGCGGGAGGGGAGAGACCCAGTACTTC

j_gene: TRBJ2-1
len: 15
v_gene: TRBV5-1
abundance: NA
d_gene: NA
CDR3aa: CASKEMGLAYNEQFF
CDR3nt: TGCGCCAGTAAAGAGATGGGACTGGCGTACAATGAGCAGTTCTTC

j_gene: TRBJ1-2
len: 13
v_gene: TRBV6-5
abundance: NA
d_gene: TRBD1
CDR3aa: CASSEITGGGYTF
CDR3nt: TGTGCCAGCAGTGAAATTACAGGGGGTGGCTACACCTTC

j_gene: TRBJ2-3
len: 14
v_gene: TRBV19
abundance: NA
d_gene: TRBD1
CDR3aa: CASSMGQSTDTQYF
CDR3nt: TGTGCCAGTAGTATGGGACAGAGCACAGATACGCAGTATTTT

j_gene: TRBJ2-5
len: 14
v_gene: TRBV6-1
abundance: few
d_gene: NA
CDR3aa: CASSERKGVETQYF
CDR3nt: TGTGCCAGCAGTGAAAGGAAGGGGGTGGAGACCCAGTACTTC

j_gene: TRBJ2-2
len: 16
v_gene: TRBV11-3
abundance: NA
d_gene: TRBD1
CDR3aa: CASSLPGQENTGELFF
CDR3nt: TGTGCCAGCAGCTTACCGGGACAGGAGAACACCGGGGAGCTGTTTTTT

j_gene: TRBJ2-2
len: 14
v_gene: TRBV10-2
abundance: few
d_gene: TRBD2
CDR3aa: CASTPAGGTGELFF
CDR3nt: TGCGCCAGCACGCCAGCGGGAGGGACCGGGGAGCTGTTTTTT

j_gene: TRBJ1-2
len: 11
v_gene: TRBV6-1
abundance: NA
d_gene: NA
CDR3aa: CASEGVNGYTF
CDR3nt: TGTGCCAGCGAAGGGGTCAATGGCTACACCTTC

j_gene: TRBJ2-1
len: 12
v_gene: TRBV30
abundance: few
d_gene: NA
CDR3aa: CAWTTGFGEQFF
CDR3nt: TGTGCCTGGACGACTGGGTTTGGGGAGCAGTTCTTC

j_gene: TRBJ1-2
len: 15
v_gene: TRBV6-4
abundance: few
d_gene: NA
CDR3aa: CASSEAFWGPYGYTF
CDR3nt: TGTGCCAGCAGTGAAGCGTTTTGGGGGCCCTATGGCTACACCTTC

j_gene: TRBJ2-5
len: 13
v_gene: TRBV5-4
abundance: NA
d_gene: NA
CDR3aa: CASRLDTEGTQYF
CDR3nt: TGTGCCAGCAGACTGGACACGGAGGGGACCCAGTACTTC

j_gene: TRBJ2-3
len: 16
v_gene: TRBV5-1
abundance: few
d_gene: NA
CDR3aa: CASSPTRSSSTDTQYF
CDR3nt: TGCGCCAGCAGCCCGACTAGGTCCTCTAGCACAGATACGCAGTATTTT

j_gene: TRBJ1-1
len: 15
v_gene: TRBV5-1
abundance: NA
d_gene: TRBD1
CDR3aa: CASSGTTGVNTEAFF
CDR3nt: TGCGCCAGCAGCGGAACGACAGGGGTGAACACTGAAGCTTTCTTT

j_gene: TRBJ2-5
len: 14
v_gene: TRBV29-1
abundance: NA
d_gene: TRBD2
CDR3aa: CSVAMGTTQETQYF
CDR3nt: TGCAGCGTTGCAATGGGGACTACCCAAGAGACCCAGTACTTC

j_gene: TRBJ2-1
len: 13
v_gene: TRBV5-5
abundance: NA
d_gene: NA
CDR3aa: CASSLGVNNEQFF
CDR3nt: TGTGCCAGCAGCTTGGGAGTTAACAATGAGCAGTTCTTC

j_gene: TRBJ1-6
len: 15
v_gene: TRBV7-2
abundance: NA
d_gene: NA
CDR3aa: CASSSTQTEGSPLHF
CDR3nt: TGTGCCAGCAGCTCTACTCAAACCGAGGGTTCACCCCTCCACTTT

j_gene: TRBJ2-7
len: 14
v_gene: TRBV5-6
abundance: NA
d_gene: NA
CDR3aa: CASSSASLPREQYF
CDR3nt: TGTGCCAGCAGCTCCGCGTCTCTCCCCCGCGAGCAGTACTTC

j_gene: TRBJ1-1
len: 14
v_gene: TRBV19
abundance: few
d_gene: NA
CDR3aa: CASSTMGGAAEAFF
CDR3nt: TGTGCCAGTAGTACCATGGGTGGGGCGGCAGAAGCTTTCTTT

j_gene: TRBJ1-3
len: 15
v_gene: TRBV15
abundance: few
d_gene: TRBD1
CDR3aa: CATSGTGGARDTIYF
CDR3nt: TGTGCCACCAGCGGAACAGGGGGAGCTAGGGACACCATATATTTT

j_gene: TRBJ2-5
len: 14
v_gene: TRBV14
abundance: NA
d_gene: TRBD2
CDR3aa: CASSLGLASETQYF
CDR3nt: TGTGCCAGCAGCTTGGGACTAGCATCGGAGACCCAGTACTTC

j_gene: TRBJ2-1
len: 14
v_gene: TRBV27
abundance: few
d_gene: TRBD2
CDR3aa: CASGDSGIYNEQFF
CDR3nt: TGTGCCAGCGGGGATAGCGGGATATACAATGAGCAGTTCTTC

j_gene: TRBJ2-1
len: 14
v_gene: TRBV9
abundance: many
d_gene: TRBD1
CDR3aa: CASSTAYRGREQFF
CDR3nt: TGTGCCAGCAGCACCGCCTACAGGGGGCGTGAGCAGTTCTTC

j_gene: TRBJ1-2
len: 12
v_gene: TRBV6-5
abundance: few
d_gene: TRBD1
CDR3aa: CASRTGNYGYTF
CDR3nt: TGTGCCAGCAGGACAGGGAACTATGGCTACACCTTC

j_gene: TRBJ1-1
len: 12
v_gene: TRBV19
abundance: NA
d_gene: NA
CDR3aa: CASSIGGDEAFF
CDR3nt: TGTGCCAGTAGTATAGGGGGGGACGAAGCTTTCTTT